The 18 T cell receptor beta chains in this list originate from one sample, sequenced in a study of PD-L1 blockade in urothelial cancer. Assay used: immunoSEQ multiplex PCR; TCRdb lists only in-frame clones, some missing. The sample lists around 86,000 clones; just under 85% were seen once. Time point specified: pretreatment peripheral blood. The input for sequencing was PBMCs, taken around atezolizumab (anti-PD-L1) treatment. These receptor sequences come from a man in his forties with urothelial cancer.

The V and J genes are TRBV5-1 and TRBJ2-2; D not resolved. This CDR3 contains 14 residues. V lost 0 bases, J lost 3 bases, and 6 bases lay in between. Germline loops: CDR1 SGHRS, CDR2 YFSETQ. The CDR3 sequence: CASSLGAYTGELFF. The CDR3 DNA reads as TGCGCCAGCAGCTTGGGGGCTTACACCGGGGAGCTGTTTTTT.

This rearrangement joins TRBV7-9 to TRBJ2-1; 11 nucleotides match TRBD2. J lost 6 bases, V lost 3 bases, and 16 bases had no gene match. There are 19 residues in the CDR3. Germline V gene sequence: CDR1 SEHNR, CDR2 FQNEAQ (reference sequence). The CDR3 region has the DNA TGTGCCAGCAGCTTTGTTCCCTCCGGGCTAGCGGGAGGTCTCAATGAGCAGTTCTTC. Amino acid sequence: CASSFVPSGLAGGLNEQFF.

V is TRBV7-9 and J is TRBJ2-2; 8 nucleotides match TRBD2. The V and J ends lost 2 bases and 7 bases, in that order; junction bases with no gene match: 3. The CDR3 covers 14 residues. Germline CDR1 SEHNR, CDR2 FQNEAQ (reference sequence). The CDR3 region has the DNA TGTGCCAGCAGCTTATCGGGAGGGGTCGGGGAGCTGTTTTTT. Its translation: CASSLSGGVGELFF.

The V gene is TRBV9, the J gene TRBJ1-1; D not certain. There are 13 residues in the CDR3. Germline V CDR1 and CDR2: SGDLS, YYNGEE. V lost 0 bases and J lost 5, with 8 bases in between. CDR3 sequence reads: CASSVALETEAFF. The CDR3 nucleotides read TGTGCCAGCAGCGTAGCTCTGGAGACTGAAGCTTTCTTT.

The chain couples TRBV28 to TRBJ1-2, with D possibly matching TRBD1 (6 bases). The CDR3 length is 17 residues. Germline assignment: CDR1 MDHEN and CDR2 SYDVKM. V lost 4 bases, J lost 0 bases, and 18 bases lay in between. For the CDR3, the DNA is TGTGCCAGCAGTTCGGACAGCAGAAAGGGGTCTAACTATGGCTACACCTTC. It yields the protein CASSSDSRKGSNYGYTF.

This chain joins TRBV29-1 and TRBJ1-1; 7 positions agree with TRBD1. This CDR3 comprises 15 residues. CDR1 is SQVTM and CDR2 is ANQGSEA in the germline V gene. Unmatched junction bases numbered 10, after V lost 6 bases and J lost 0 bases. CDR3 sequence: CSVASGTELNTEAFF. The CDR3 bases are TGCAGCGTCGCTTCCGGGACAGAGCTGAACACTGAAGCTTTCTTT.

The chain has TRBV14 and TRBJ2-1; 8 nucleotides agree with TRBD2. V dropped 4 bases and J dropped 7; count of bases not matched to a gene: 9. CDR3 length: 15 residues. Germline CDR1 SGHDN, CDR2 FVKESK. CDR3 in amino acids: CASSLRGRTLNEQFF. The CDR3 DNA is TGTGCCAGCAGCCTCCGCGGGAGGACTCTTAATGAGCAGTTCTTC. Full variable domain (remainder filled in from reference TRBV14 and TRBJ2-1): EAGVTQFPSHSVIEKGQTVTLRCDPISGHDNLYWYRRVMGKEIKFLLHFVKESKQDESGMPNNRFLAERTGGTYSTLKVQPAELEDSGVYFCASSLRGRTLNEQFFGPGTRLTVL.

This clone has only a few counts. This chain joins TRBV7-3 and TRBJ1-5; possible D gene TRBD1, 6 bases. This CDR3 is built from 15 residues. Germline V gene lookup returns CDR1 SGHTA and CDR2 FQGTGA. V lost 3 bases, J lost 6 bases, and 15 bases lay in between. The CDR3 here is CASSLRTDAPQPQHF. CDR3 nucleotide sequence: TGTGCCAGCAGCTTGAGGACAGATGCCCCTCAGCCCCAGCATTTT.

This chain uses TRBV6-5 with TRBJ1-4; D is unclear. The germline V and J ends were trimmed by 7 bases and 4 bases, with 16 bases remaining between them. The CDR3 has 15 amino acids. Germline V gene data show CDR1 as MNHEY and CDR2 as SVGAGI. The CDR3 region is CASKTRRGNNEKLFF. CDR3 bases: TGTGCCAGCAAAACCCGGCGGGGTAATAATGAAAAACTGTTTTTT.

V is TRBV11-2 and J is TRBJ2-1; 9 nucleotides agree with TRBD2. The trim removed 5 bases at V and 5 bases at J, leaving 19 bases unmatched. Germline CDR1 SGHAT, CDR2 FQNNGV. This CDR3 is built from 19 residues. CDR3 loop: CASSLRATSGGQTNNEQFF. CDR3 sequence (DNA): TGTGCCAGCAGCCTTAGGGCGACTAGCGGCGGGCAGACGAACAATGAGCAGTTCTTC.

The chain combines TRBV7-3 with TRBJ2-1; D possibly corresponds to TRBD1 (6 bases). Germline lookup yields CDR1 SGHTA and CDR2 FQGTGA. The CDR3 contains 17 residues. Trimming cost V 2 bases and J 8 bases, with 22 bases left between them. CDR3 sequence (DNA): TGTGCCAGCAGCTTAGGGTCCGGGACATTACGAAAGGATGAGCAGTTCTTC. Protein: CASSLGSGTLRKDEQFF.

This clone was seen a few times. V and J are TRBV6-1 and TRBJ2-3; D gene uncertain. Per germline, CDR1 MNHNS and CDR2 SASEGT. The V end lost 5 bases, the J end lost 0 bases, and 6 bases lay between the germline ends. The CDR3 is made up of 13 amino acids. The DNA of the CDR3 is TGTGCCAGCAGTCCCCTAAGCACAGATACGCAGTATTTT. This encodes CASSPLSTDTQYF.

The chain joins TRBV2 to TRBJ1-5, with 8 positions matching TRBD1. Per the germline V gene, CDR1 is SNHLY and CDR2 is FYNNEI. J gave up 7 bases and V 10 bases, and 12 bases lay outside the gene matches. The CDR3 runs to 14 residues. In DNA, the CDR3 is TGTGCCACCTCATCTGGACAGGGTACACAGCCCCAGCATTTT. This codes for CATSSGQGTQPQHF.

This clone was seen only once. The chain is built from TRBV19 and TRBJ1-2; 7 positions agree with TRBD1. This CDR3 contains 14 residues. Trimming removed 5 bases from V and 2 bases from J; junction bases left unmatched: 5. Germline values: CDR1 LNHDA, CDR2 SQIVND (reference sequence). CDR3 sequence: CASSSPGQNYGYTF. CDR3 bases: TGTGCCAGTAGTTCGCCGGGACAGAACTATGGCTACACCTTC.

This chain uses TRBV7-9 with TRBJ1-3; tentative D call: TRBD1 (5 bases). The CDR3 length is 15 residues. Germline CDR1 and CDR2: SEHNR and FQNEAQ (reference sequence). The V and J ends lost 1 base and 4 bases respectively, with 11 bases between them. The CDR3 DNA is TGTGCCAGCAGCTTAGGGGGGGACCGCGGAAACACCATATATTTT. This encodes CASSLGGDRGNTIYF.

The V call is TRBV5-4, the J call TRBJ2-5; D might be TRBD1 (5 bases). Per germline, CDR1 SGHNT and CDR2 YYREEE (reference sequence). V lost 2 bases, J lost 1 base, and 15 bases lay in between. The CDR3 consists of 16 residues. The CDR3 nucleotides read TGTGCCAGCAGCTTAGTCCCAGGGCAGTTCCAAGAGACCCAGTACTTC. Translation: CASSLVPGQFQETQYF.

The chain recombines TRBV28 with TRBJ1-2, with TRBD1 as a possible D gene (6 bases). Trimming left V 6 bases short and J 5 bases short, with 10 bases between. This CDR3 has 12 amino acids. The V gene's germline CDR1 is MDHEN and CDR2 SYDVKM. CDR3 region: CASSSTGYGYTF. In nucleotides, the CDR3 is TGTGCCAGCAGCTCCACAGGGTATGGCTACACCTTC.

The chain employs TRBV5-6 and TRBJ2-7; no definite D call. V lost 0 bases and J 5 bases, leaving 12 bases between the germline ends. Germline V gene lookup returns CDR1 SGHDT and CDR2 YYEEEE. The CDR3 consists of 14 residues. The CDR3 loop reads CASSLASSIDEQYF. DNA for the CDR3: TGTGCCAGCAGCTTGGCTAGTTCCATCGACGAGCAGTACTTC.